These T cell receptor beta chains were read from a single sample in a study of cytomegalovirus exposure and HLA in healthy donors. Here immunoSEQ multiplex PCR was the method, and the copy in TCRdb shows in-frame clones only, minus some. The sample totals about 210,000 clones. Input material: PBMCs. These receptors were obtained from a woman in her twenties or thirties in good health and CMV-seropositive. Each CDR3 is given with its conserved first and last residue. Each record gives: D gene, V gene, J gene, CDR3 protein, CDR3 DNA. The D gene is left open where the match is weak.

.	TRBV9	TRBJ1-3	CASSAVSGNTIYF	TGTGCCAGCAGCGCGGTCTCTGGAAACACCATATATTTT
.	TRBV30	TRBJ1-2	CAWRRQHGYTF	TGTGCCTGGAGGCGACAGCATGGCTACACCTTC
.	TRBV9	TRBJ1-3	CASSVSPGGPSGNTIYF	TGTGCCAGCAGCGTATCCCCCGGAGGACCCTCTGGAAACACCATATATTTT
TRBD1	TRBV2	TRBJ2-5	CASSEGLRQGAETQYF	TGTGCCAGCAGTGAAGGTCTCCGGCAGGGGGCAGAGACCCAGTACTTC
.	TRBV11-2	TRBJ2-6	CASSFTPGANVLTF	TGTGCCAGCAGCTTTACACCTGGGGCCAACGTCCTGACTTTC
.	TRBV15	TRBJ2-6	CATSGPISGANVLTF	TGTGCCACCAGCGGGCCGATCTCTGGGGCCAACGTCCTGACTTTC
.	TRBV12-5	TRBJ1-2	CASGLVSGDTPYGYTF	TGTGCTAGTGGTTTGGTATCAGGGGACACTCCCTATGGCTACACCTTC
.	TRBV7-9	TRBJ2-7	CASSIQGYEQYF	TGTGCCAGCAGCATACAGGGTTACGAGCAGTACTTC
.	TRBV19	TRBJ1-1	CASSYGGVSNTEAFF	TGTGCCAGTAGTTACGGAGGGGTTTCAAACACTGAAGCTTTCTTT
TRBD1	TRBV5-1	TRBJ1-2	CASSIGQGSYGYTF	TGCGCCAGCAGCATCGGACAGGGAAGCTATGGCTACACCTTC
.	TRBV6-6	TRBJ1-6	CASSPPLHF	TGTGCCAGCAGTCCGCCCCTCCACTTT
TRBD2	TRBV19	TRBJ2-1	CASSPDQASGRSYNEQFF	TGTGCCAGTAGCCCAGACCAGGCTAGCGGGAGGTCCTACAATGAGCAGTTCTTC
TRBD1	TRBV6-1	TRBJ1-2	CASREDRDYGYTF	TGTGCCAGCAGGGAAGACAGGGATTATGGCTACACCTTC
.	TRBV11-3	TRBJ2-2	CASSPNRELESNTGELFF	TGTGCCAGCAGCCCCAACAGGGAACTAGAATCGAACACCGGGGAGCTGTTTTTT
.	TRBV4-1	TRBJ2-1	CASSQDLASPGNDEQFF	TGCGCCAGCAGCCAAGATCTTGCTAGCCCTGGAAACGATGAGCAGTTCTTC
.	TRBV5-6	TRBJ2-7	CASSLHSYEQYF	TGTGCCAGCAGCTTGCACAGCTACGAGCAGTACTTC
.	TRBV29-1	TRBJ1-1	CSAGGMNTEAFF	TGCAGCGCCGGGGGTATGAACACTGAAGCTTTCTTT
TRBD1	TRBV5-1	TRBJ1-2	CASSRGDRDIYGYTF	TGCGCCAGCAGCCGGGGGGACAGGGACATCTATGGCTACACCTTC
TRBD1	TRBV27	TRBJ1-1	CASSRGTAGLGTEAFF	TGTGCCAGCAGCCGGGGGACAGCGGGTCTGGGAACTGAAGCTTTCTTT
.	TRBV2	TRBJ1-1	CASSGPAAVCVF	TGTGCCAGCTCAGGCCCAGCCGCTGTGTGCGTCTTT
TRBD1	TRBV28	TRBJ1-2	CASSFLDRGLNYGYTF	TGTGCCAGCAGTTTTTTGGACAGGGGCCTTAACTATGGCTACACCTTC
.	TRBV14	TRBJ2-2	CASSQGGLTEGSNTGELFF	TGTGCCAGCAGCCAGGGGGGACTTACCGAAGGGTCGAACACCGGGGAGCTGTTTTTT
TRBD1	TRBV9	TRBJ2-2	CASSVRGGQGTNTGELFF	TGTGCCAGCAGCGTACGTGGGGGACAGGGGACCAACACCGGGGAGCTGTTTTTT
.	TRBV4-3	TRBJ2-3	CASSPAVGGYTDTQYF	TGCGCCAGCAGCCCAGCGGTGGGCGGTTACACAGATACGCAGTATTTT
.	TRBV7-9	TRBJ1-5	CASSSTSPGNQPQHF	TGTGCCAGCAGCTCGACTTCGCCCGGCAATCAGCCCCAGCATTTT
.	TRBV12-2	TRBJ1-2	CASRTRELCAGRRYYGYTF	TGTGCAAGTCGCACAAGGGAGTTATGCGCGGGGCGTCGCTACTATGGCTACACCTTC
TRBD2	TRBV15	TRBJ2-1	CATAAGVEQFF	TGTGCCACCGCAGCGGGGGTCGAGCAGTTCTTC
.	TRBV2	TRBJ2-7	CASSPQGYEQYF	TGTGCCAGCAGTCCCCAGGGTTACGAGCAGTACTTC
.	TRBV7-7	TRBJ1-3	CASSLDYGNTIYF	TGTGCCAGCAGCTTAGATTATGGAAACACCATATATTTT
TRBD1	TRBV19	TRBJ2-5	CASSPRTGGAETQYF	TGTGCCAGTAGTCCCCGGACAGGGGGTGCAGAGACCCAGTACTTC
TRBD1	TRBV5-4	TRBJ2-7	CASRQSDRVGHEQYF	TGTGCCAGCAGACAAAGTGACAGGGTCGGGCACGAGCAGTACTTC
.	TRBV5-8	TRBJ2-7	CASSFTSGGVSYEQYF	TGTGCCAGCAGCTTTACTTCGGGCGGGGTTTCCTACGAGCAGTACTTC
.	TRBV28	TRBJ2-5	CASSLFRTQDQETQYF	TGTGCCAGCAGTTTATTTCGGACACAAGACCAAGAGACCCAGTACTTC
TRBD1	TRBV5-6	TRBJ1-3	CASSLLTGLGNTIYF	TGTGCCAGCAGCTTGCTGACAGGGTTGGGAAACACCATATATTTT
TRBD2	TRBV9	TRBJ2-3	CASSIAGGSDTQYF	TGTGCCAGCAGTATAGCGGGAGGATCAGATACGCAGTATTTT
.	TRBV6-5	TRBJ2-6	CASSYATTGANVLTF	TGTGCCAGCAGTTACGCGACTACTGGGGCCAACGTCCTGACTTTC
.	TRBV10-2	TRBJ1-1	CASSESRGTEAFF	TGCGCCAGCAGTGAGTCAAGGGGGACTGAAGCTTTCTTT
.	TRBV29-1	TRBJ2-1	CSVEDRSGGLQLGQFF	TGCAGCGTTGAAGATCGGTCCGGCGGACTGCAATTGGGGCAGTTCTTC
TRBD2	TRBV19	TRBJ2-7	CASSSGPTYEQYF	TGTGCCAGCTCTAGCGGTCCCACTTACGAGCAGTACTTC
TRBD2	TRBV12-5	TRBJ2-7	CASGLVVEAGGHYEQYF	TGTGCTAGTGGTTTGGTAGTCGAGGCGGGGGGGCACTACGAGCAGTACTTC
.	TRBV28	TRBJ1-4	CASSFFRRGGGEKLFF	TGTGCCAGCAGTTTTTTCCGACGGGGGGGCGGGGAAAAACTGTTTTTT
TRBD1	TRBV9	TRBJ2-2	CASSVGQGANTGELFF	TGTGCCAGCAGCGTAGGACAGGGGGCGAACACCGGGGAGCTGTTTTTT
.	TRBV5-1	TRBJ1-1	CASSPNGGGVDTEAFF	TGCGCCAGCAGCCCGAATGGGGGGGGAGTGGACACTGAAGCTTTCTTT
TRBD1	TRBV5-8	TRBJ2-7	CASSWDRDYEQYF	TGTGCCAGCAGTTGGGACAGGGACTACGAGCAGTACTTC
.	TRBV6-5	TRBJ1-2	CASSYSEGGYGYTF	TGTGCCAGCAGTTACTCTGAGGGCGGGTATGGCTACACCTTC
TRBD2	TRBV16	TRBJ2-3	CASSHGLAASTDTQYF	TGTGCCAGCAGCCATGGTCTAGCGGCTAGCACAGATACGCAGTATTTT